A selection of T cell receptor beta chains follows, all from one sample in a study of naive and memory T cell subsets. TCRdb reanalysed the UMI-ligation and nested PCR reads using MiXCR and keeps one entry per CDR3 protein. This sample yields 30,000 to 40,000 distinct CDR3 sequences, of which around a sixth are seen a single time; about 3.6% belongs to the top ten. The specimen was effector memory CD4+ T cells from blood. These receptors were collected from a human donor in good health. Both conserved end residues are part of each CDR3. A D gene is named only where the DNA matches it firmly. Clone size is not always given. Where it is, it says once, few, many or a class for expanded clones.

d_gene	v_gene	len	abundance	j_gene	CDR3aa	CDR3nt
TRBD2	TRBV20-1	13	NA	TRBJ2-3	CSAATSGTDTQYF	TGCAGTGCCGCGACTAGCGGGACAGATACGCAGTATTTT
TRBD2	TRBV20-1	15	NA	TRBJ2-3	CSAREIAGRADTQYF	TGCAGTGCTAGAGAAATAGCGGGAAGGGCAGATACGCAGTATTTT
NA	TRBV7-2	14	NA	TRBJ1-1	CASSLAHRSTEAFF	TGTGCCAGCAGCTTAGCGCACAGGTCCACTGAAGCTTTCTTT
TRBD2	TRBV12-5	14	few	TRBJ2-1	CASGLTSGLNEQFF	TGTGCTAGTGGCTTGACTAGCGGCCTGAATGAGCAGTTCTTC
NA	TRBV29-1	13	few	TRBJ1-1	CSALSHLNTEAFF	TGCAGCGCTCTCTCCCATTTGAACACTGAAGCTTTCTTT
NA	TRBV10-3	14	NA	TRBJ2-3	CAISAQVTTDTQYF	TGTGCCATCAGTGCGCAGGTTACCACAGATACGCAGTATTTT
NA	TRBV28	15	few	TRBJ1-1	CASSPRTVTTTEAFF	TGTGCCAGCAGTCCCCGGACGGTTACGACCACTGAAGCTTTCTTT
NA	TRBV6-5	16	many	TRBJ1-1	CASSYRGVSPNTEAFF	TGTGCCAGCAGTTATAGGGGAGTCTCTCCCAACACTGAAGCTTTCTTT
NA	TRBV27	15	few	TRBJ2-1	CASTEGGGPHNEQFF	TGTGCCAGCACCGAAGGTGGCGGGCCACACAATGAGCAGTTCTTC
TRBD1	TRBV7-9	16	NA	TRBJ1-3	CASSSGQPSSGNTIYF	TGTGCCAGCAGCTCGGGACAGCCGAGCTCTGGAAACACCATATATTTT
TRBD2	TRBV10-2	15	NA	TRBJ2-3	CASRELSGRGDTQYF	TGCGCCAGCAGGGAACTTAGCGGGAGGGGAGATACGCAGTATTTT
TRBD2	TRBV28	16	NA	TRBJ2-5	CAGSPLGRARGIAQYF	TGTGCCGGCAGTCCCCTCGGACGTGCGCGGGGGATAGCCCAGTACTTC
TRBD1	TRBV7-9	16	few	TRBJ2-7	CASSSTGTGGTYEQYF	TGTGCCAGCAGCTCCACCGGGACAGGGGGGACATACGAGCAGTACTTC
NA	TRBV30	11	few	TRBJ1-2	CAWSVPGGYTF	TGTGCCTGGAGTGTACCGGGGGGCTACACCTTC
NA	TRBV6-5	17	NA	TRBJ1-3	CASTERPHGRSGNTIYF	TGTGCCAGCACCGAGCGACCCCACGGACGGTCTGGAAACACCATATATTTT
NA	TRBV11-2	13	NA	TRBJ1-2	CASSLGLGGGYTF	TGTGCCAGCAGCTTAGGATTAGGGGGAGGCTACACCTTC
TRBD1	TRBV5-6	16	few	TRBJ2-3	CASSLSGQGAADTQYF	TGTGCCAGCAGCTTGTCAGGACAGGGGGCGGCAGATACGCAGTATTTT
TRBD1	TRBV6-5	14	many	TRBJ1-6	CASSYRGTDSPLHF	TGTGCCAGCAGCTACAGGGGTACAGATTCACCCCTCCACTTT
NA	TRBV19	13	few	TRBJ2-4	CATSRTAKNIQYF	TGTGCCACCAGCAGAACAGCCAAAAACATTCAGTACTTC
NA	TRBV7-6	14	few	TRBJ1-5	CASSLDGTLQPQHF	TGTGCCAGCAGCTTGGACGGGACTTTACAGCCCCAGCATTTT
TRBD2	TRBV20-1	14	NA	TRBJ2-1	CSAATSGRQYEQFF	TGCAGTGCTGCGACTAGCGGGAGGCAGTATGAGCAGTTCTTC
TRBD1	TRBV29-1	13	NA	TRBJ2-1	CSVAPGGADEQFF	TGCAGCGTTGCCCCAGGGGGTGCCGATGAGCAGTTCTTC
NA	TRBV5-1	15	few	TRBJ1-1	CASSLMTSGTTEAFF	TGCGCCAGCAGCTTGATGACGTCGGGGACAACTGAAGCTTTCTTT
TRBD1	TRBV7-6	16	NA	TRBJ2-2	CASSSGTGRFDGELFF	TGTGCCAGCAGCTCAGGGACAGGGAGATTCGACGGGGAGCTGTTTTTT
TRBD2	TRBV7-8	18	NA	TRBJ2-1	CASSLANRKTSGRHEQFF	TGTGCCAGCAGCTTAGCAAACCGTAAGACTAGCGGGAGACATGAGCAGTTCTTC
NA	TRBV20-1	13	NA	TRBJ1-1	CSALRDTNTEAFF	TGCAGTGCTCTCCGGGACACCAACACTGAAGCTTTCTTT
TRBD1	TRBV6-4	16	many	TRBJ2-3	CASSDRTGASTDTQYF	TGTGCCAGCAGTGACAGGACAGGTGCTAGCACAGATACGCAGTATTTT
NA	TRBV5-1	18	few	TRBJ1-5	CASSLETAPPMSNQPQHF	TGCGCCAGCAGCTTGGAGACAGCTCCTCCGATGAGCAATCAGCCCCAGCATTTT
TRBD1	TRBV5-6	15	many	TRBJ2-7	CASSFWTGNSYEQYF	TGTGCCAGCAGCTTTTGGACAGGGAACTCCTACGAGCAGTACTTC
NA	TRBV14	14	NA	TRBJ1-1	CASSQPGLNTEAFF	TGTGCCAGCAGCCAGCCAGGGTTGAACACTGAAGCTTTCTTT
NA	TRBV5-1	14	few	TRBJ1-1	CASRVGASNTEAFF	TGCGCCAGCAGGGTTGGGGCCTCAAACACTGAAGCTTTCTTT
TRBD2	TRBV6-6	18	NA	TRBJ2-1	CASSYRTSGSKRYGEQFF	TGTGCCAGCAGTTACAGGACTAGCGGGAGCAAGAGGTACGGTGAGCAGTTCTTC
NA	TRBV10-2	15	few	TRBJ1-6	CASRERTATNSPLHF	TGCGCCAGCAGGGAAAGGACAGCAACTAATTCACCCCTCCACTTT
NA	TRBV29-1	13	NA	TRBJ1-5	CSVSQGTEQPQHF	TGCAGCGTTTCACAGGGAACAGAGCAGCCCCAGCATTTT
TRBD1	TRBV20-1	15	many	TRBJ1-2	CSTTGEGADPYGYTF	TGCAGTACGACAGGGGAGGGGGCCGACCCATATGGCTACACCTTC
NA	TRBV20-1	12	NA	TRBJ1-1	CSARGHRAEAFF	TGCAGTGCTAGGGGGCATAGGGCTGAAGCTTTCTTT
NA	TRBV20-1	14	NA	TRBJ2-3	CSASSSRGENTQYF	TGCAGTGCTAGTAGTTCCAGGGGGGAAAATACGCAGTATTTT
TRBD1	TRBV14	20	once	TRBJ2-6	CASSQVRGTGGAGGANVLTF	TGTGCCAGCAGCCAAGTTCGAGGGACAGGGGGCGCGGGTGGGGCCAACGTCCTGACTTTC
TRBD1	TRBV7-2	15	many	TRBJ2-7	CASSLGGQGAYEQYF	TGTGCCAGCAGCTTAGGGGGACAGGGAGCCTACGAGCAGTACTTC
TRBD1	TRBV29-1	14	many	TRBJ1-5	CSARTGWGNQPQHF	TGCAGCGCTCGGACAGGCTGGGGCAATCAGCCCCAGCATTTT
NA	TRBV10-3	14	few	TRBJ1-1	CAISPGVGSTEAFF	TGTGCCATCAGCCCAGGGGTTGGGAGCACTGAAGCTTTCTTT
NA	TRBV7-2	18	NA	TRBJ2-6	CASSLSTQRASGANVLTF	TGTGCCAGCAGCTTATCAACCCAGCGGGCCTCTGGGGCCAACGTCCTGACTTTC